The entry below describes one T cell receptor (beta chain). The data are from a study of blood T cell repertoires in COVID-19. Per the authors' pipeline: Amplification of reference gene primers provided the estimated nucleated cell counts. Only in-frame clones appear in the TCRdb table, and some are missing; sequencing was by immunoSEQ multiplex PCR. V, J and clone size derive from that table, while D and trimming were established from the DNA sequence. The table lists hundreds of thousands of clones, about 86% of them singletons. The CDR3 has 14 amino acids. Germline V gene sequence: CDR1 SQVTM, CDR2 ANQGSEA. Trimming stripped 3 bases from V and 5 bases from J, with 14 bases between.

This clonotype was obtained from a man older than 75 with acute or convalescent COVID-19. The sample consisted of peripheral blood. The chain has TRBV29-1 and TRBJ2-1; TRBD2 is a possible D gene (5 bases). The CDR3 reads CSVERVLPNNEQFF. Written as DNA, the CDR3 is TGCAGCGTTGAGAGGGTGCTGCCTAACAATGAGCAGTTCTTC.